This T cell receptor beta chain was identified in a study of OX40 agonist ivuxolimab in advanced cancers. Whole-study context: The diagnoses of dose-escalation patients were hepatocellular carcinoma, melanoma, renal cell or head and neck cancer. A male proportion of approximately 83% was recorded, with mean age approximately 57 years and range roughly 23 to 79. Two cutaneous melanoma patients and one hepatocellular carcinoma patient, three in all, had partial responses.

The V gene lost 3 bases and the J gene lost 7 bases, with 12 bases spanning the gap. Germline CDR1 is MNHEY and CDR2 is SVGAGI. The CDR3 sequence is 13 residues long. Data came from immunoSEQ multiplex PCR; TCRdb stores just in-frame clones and leaves some out. The repertoire holds about 62,000 clones, with nearly 95% as singletons. The chain employs TRBV6-5 and TRBJ1-2, with D unresolved. This receptor was identified in an adult with an advanced solid tumor such as melanoma, head and neck, liver or kidney cancer. The sequencing used CD4+ or CD8+ T cells sorted from blood, collected in a trial of the OX40 agonist ivuxolimab. Here the CDR3 reads CASSYRSASGYTF. In DNA, the CDR3 is TGTGCCAGCAGTTATAGGTCGGCTTCTGGCTACACCTTC.